The 9 T cell receptor beta chains below come from one sample, sequenced in a study of blood T cell repertoires in COVID-19 (dated by TCRdb to between 2020 and 2021). Libraries came from the immunoSEQ multiplex PCR assay. TCRdb carries this immuneACCESS record with in-frame sequences only. Its versions omit some clonotypes, under half of them owing to an unresolved V gene in the studies checked, with the rest unexplained. For this sample there are 39,000 or so clones; around 83% appear just once. The ten largest clonotypes hold roughly 45% of the sample. The specimen sequenced was peripheral blood. Every receptor here comes from a woman aged 80 or over with active or convalescent COVID-19.

The chain recombines TRBV6-6 with TRBJ1-2; 8 nucleotides match TRBD1. The CDR3 loop spans 15 amino acids. With 4 bases clipped from V and 4 bases from J, the junction kept 8 bases outside the gene matches. The germline CDR1 and CDR2 sequences are MNHNY and SVGAGI (reference sequence). CDR3 sequence (DNA): TGTGCCAGCAGTTCCCCGGACAGGGAGGCCTATGGCTACACCTTC. Its protein is CASSSPDREAYGYTF.

This clone was seen a handful of times. The chain uses TRBV28 and TRBJ2-3, with TRBD2 identical over 10 bases. The CDR3 runs to 20 residues. Germline values: CDR1 MDHEN, CDR2 SYDVKM. J was trimmed by 1 base and V by 7 bases; bases with no gene match: 20. CDR3 DNA: TGTGCCAGCACCCCTCCCCCAAGGTCTAGCGGGAGCTGGCGCACAGATACGCAGTATTTT. Its translation is CASTPPPRSSGSWRTDTQYF.

The chain recombines TRBV25-1 with TRBJ2-7; a possible D gene is TRBD1 (6 bases). Between the trimmed V and J ends, which lost 3 bases and 6 bases, there was a span of 15 bases. The CDR3 runs 14 residues. Germline values: CDR1 MGHDK, CDR2 SYGVNS. The CDR3 nucleotides read TGTGCCAGCAGTGAGGTTGGGGGCAGCCTCGAGCAGTACTTC. It specifies CASSEVGGSLEQYF.

The chain's CDR3 is CASSPPNSQGFNSPLHF. CDR3 in DNA: TGTGCCAGCTCACCACCCAATTCGCAGGGATTCAATTCACCCCTCCACTTT. The chain uses TRBV18 and TRBJ1-6; a possible D gene is TRBD1 (5 bases). The V end was cut by 0 bases, the J end by 7 bases, with 16 bases between. This CDR3 is built from 17 residues. Germline CDR1 reads KGHSH; CDR2 reads LQKENI.

The rearrangement links TRBV5-1 to TRBJ1-4; the match to TRBD1 covers 10 bases. Germline assignment: CDR1 SGHRS and CDR2 YFSETQ. The CDR3 covers 13 residues. The ends lost 5 bases at V and 8 bases at J; junction bases unmatched: 3. CDR3 coding DNA: TGCGCCAGCAGGGACAGGGGGAACGAAAAACTGTTTTTT. Translation gives CASRDRGNEKLFF.

The V call is TRBV6-2 or TRBV6-3, the J call TRBJ1-5; the D gene is possibly TRBD1 (5 bases). This CDR3 is 15 amino acids long. Germline V gene data show CDR1 as MNHEY and CDR2 as SVGEGT. V dropped 5 bases and J dropped 0 bases, with 11 bases sitting between them. CDR3 region: CASSNGAYSNQPQHF. The DNA for the CDR3 is TGTGCCAGCAGTAATGGGGCATATAGCAATCAGCCCCAGCATTTT.

The V and J genes are TRBV2 and TRBJ1-5, with TRBD1 matching over 10 bases. The germline gives CDR1 SNHLY, CDR2 FYNNEI. The CDR3 consists of 17 residues. J was trimmed by 6 bases and V by 6 bases; bases with no gene match: 14. CDR3 in DNA: TGTGCCAGCAGGACCTCGGGGCTGACAGGGGGCATTCAGCCCCAGCATTTT. As protein: CASRTSGLTGGIQPQHF.

The rearrangement joins TRBV5-1 to TRBJ2-5, with TRBD1 matching 9 bases. Germline CDR1 reads SGHRS; CDR2 reads YFSETQ. V gave up 4 bases and J gave up 3 bases; unmatched junction bases: 4. The CDR3 is made up of 14 amino acids. The CDR3 spells CASSMRTGEETQYF. As DNA, the CDR3 is TGCGCCAGCAGCATGAGGACAGGGGAAGAGACCCAGTACTTC. Complete variable domain (other parts from reference TRBV5-1 and TRBJ2-5): KAGVTQTPRYLIKTRGQQVTLSCSPISGHRSVSWYQQTPGQGLQFLFEYFSETQRNKGNFPGRFSGRQFSNSRSEMNVSTLELGDSALYLCASSMRTGEETQYFGPGTRLLVL.

This chain uses TRBV5-1 with TRBJ1-1; no clear D gene. Deletions cut 4 bases from V and 0 bases from J, with 10 bases between. Germline values: CDR1 SGHRS, CDR2 YFSETQ. The CDR3 has 14 residues. The CDR3 here is CASSVNSMNTEAFF. CDR3 coding DNA: TGCGCCAGCAGCGTGAACTCCATGAACACTGAAGCTTTCTTT. The whole variable domain, filled in from reference TRBV5-1 and TRBJ1-1, reads KAGVTQTPRYLIKTRGQQVTLSCSPISGHRSVSWYQQTPGQGLQFLFEYFSETQRNKGNFPGRFSGRQFSNSRSEMNVSTLELGDSALYLCASSVNSMNTEAFFGQGTRLTVV.